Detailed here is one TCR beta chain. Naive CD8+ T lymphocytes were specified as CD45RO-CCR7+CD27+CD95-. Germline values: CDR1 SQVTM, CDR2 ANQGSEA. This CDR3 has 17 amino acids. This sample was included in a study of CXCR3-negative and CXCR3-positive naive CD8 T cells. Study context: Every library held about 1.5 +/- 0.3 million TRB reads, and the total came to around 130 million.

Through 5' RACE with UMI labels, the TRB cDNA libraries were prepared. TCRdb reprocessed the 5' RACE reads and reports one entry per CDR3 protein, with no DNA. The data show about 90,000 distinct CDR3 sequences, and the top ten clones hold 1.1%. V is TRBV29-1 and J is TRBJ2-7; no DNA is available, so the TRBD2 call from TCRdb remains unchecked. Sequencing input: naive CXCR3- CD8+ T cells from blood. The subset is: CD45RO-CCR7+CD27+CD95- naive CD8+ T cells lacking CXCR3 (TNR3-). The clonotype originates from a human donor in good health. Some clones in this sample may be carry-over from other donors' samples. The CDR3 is CSVGGLAGEPHPYEQYF.